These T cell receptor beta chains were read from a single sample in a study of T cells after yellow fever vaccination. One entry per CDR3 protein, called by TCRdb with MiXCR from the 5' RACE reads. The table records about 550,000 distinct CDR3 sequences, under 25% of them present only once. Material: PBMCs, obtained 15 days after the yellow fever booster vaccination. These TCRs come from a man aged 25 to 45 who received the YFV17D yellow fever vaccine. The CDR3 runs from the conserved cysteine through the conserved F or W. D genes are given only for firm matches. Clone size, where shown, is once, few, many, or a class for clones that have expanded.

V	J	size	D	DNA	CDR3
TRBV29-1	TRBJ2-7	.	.	TGCAGCGTTGAAGACACAGACAGATACGAGCAGTACTTC	CSVEDTDRYEQYF
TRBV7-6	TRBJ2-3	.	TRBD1	TGTGCCAGCAGCCCCGGGACAGCGCAGGATACGCAGTATTTT	CASSPGTAQDTQYF
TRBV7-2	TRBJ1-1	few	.	TGTGCCAGCAGCTTCGACAGGCCGAACACTGAAGCTTTCTTT	CASSFDRPNTEAFF
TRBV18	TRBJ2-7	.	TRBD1	TGTGCCAGCTCACCAGAGGGACAGACATCTTACGAGCAGTACTTC	CASSPEGQTSYEQYF
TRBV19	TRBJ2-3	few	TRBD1	TGTGCCAGTAGCGGCAGGGACAGGAGCACAGATACGCAGTATTTT	CASSGRDRSTDTQYF
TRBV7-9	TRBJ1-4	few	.	TGTGCCAGCAGCTTACCAGCAACTAATGAAAAACTGTTTTTT	CASSLPATNEKLFF
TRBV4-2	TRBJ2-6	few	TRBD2	TGTGCCAGCAGCCAAGATGGACTAGCTGGGGCCAACGTCCTGACTTTC	CASSQDGLAGANVLTF
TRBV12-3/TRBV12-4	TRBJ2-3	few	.	TGTGCCAGCAGTTTAGCGCGGAAGGGTCTAAATACGCAGTATTTT	CASSLARKGLNTQYF
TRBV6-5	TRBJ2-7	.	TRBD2	TGTGCCAGCAGTAGGGGGACTAGCGGGCTTTCCTTGTCCTACGAGCAGTACTTC	CASSRGTSGLSLSYEQYF
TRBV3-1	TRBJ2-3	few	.	TGTGCCAGCAGCCCAAAATTGAAACCGGGACCAGGGGTCACAGATACGCAGTATTTT	CASSPKLKPGPGVTDTQYF
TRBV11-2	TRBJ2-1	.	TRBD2	TGTGCCAGTGGCGGGAGTAGCGGCCCCTTTAATGAGCAGTTCTTC	CASGGSSGPFNEQFF
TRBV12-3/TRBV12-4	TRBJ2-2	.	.	TGTGCCAGCAGTTTTACAGTGAACACCGGGGAGCTGTTTTTT	CASSFTVNTGELFF
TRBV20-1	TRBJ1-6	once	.	TGCAGTGCCAAAATACCTGGACCAGATAATTCACCCCTCCACTTT	CSAKIPGPDNSPLHF
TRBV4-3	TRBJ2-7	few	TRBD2	TGCGCCAGCAGCCAAGATGGCTCCGGGGGGAATCGGCAGTACTTC	CASSQDGSGGNRQYF
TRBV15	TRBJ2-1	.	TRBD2	TGTGCCACTAGCGTTGGCGGGAGCTCCTACAATGAGCAGTTCTTC	CATSVGGSSYNEQFF
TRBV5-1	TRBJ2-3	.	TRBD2	TGCGCCAGCAGGCCCGGGACTAGCGGGAGTAATTATGGCACAGATACGCAGTATTTT	CASRPGTSGSNYGTDTQYF
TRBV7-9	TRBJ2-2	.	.	TGTGCCAGCAGGAGACAGGCCGGGGAGCTGTTTTTT	CASRRQAGELFF